The 24 T cell receptor beta chains reported below all come from one sample, sequenced in a study of blood T cell repertoires in COVID-19. Some clones are missing from TCRdb's copy, which holds only in-frame ones; the method was immunoSEQ multiplex PCR. This table holds around 250,000 clones, about nine tenths found once. Sample: PBMCs or T cells enriched from blood (not recorded which). All receptors come from a human donor in a cohort exposed to, infected with or recovered from COVID-19 (not recorded which). The donor label of this sample is uncertain.

This chain links TRBV7-9 with TRBJ1-5; D unresolved. The CDR3 has 15 residues. Germline V gives CDR1 SEHNR, CDR2 FQNEAQ (reference sequence). Trimming took off 5 bases at V and 2 bases at J, with 13 bases between the two ends. This CDR3 is CASSPSGWGNQPQHF. CDR3 coding DNA: TGTGCCAGCAGCCCGTCGGGATGGGGCAATCAGCCCCAGCATTTT.

This clone was seen once. The rearrangement uses TRBV4-2 and TRBJ1-2, with 8 bases aligning to TRBD1. The CDR3 extends over 13 amino acids. Losses at the gene ends were 6 bases for V and 7 bases for J; bases not matched to a gene: 7. Germline loops: CDR1 LGHNA, CDR2 YNFKEQ. The CDR3 sequence: CASRKDRGGGYTF. As DNA, the CDR3 is TGTGCCAGCAGGAAAGACAGGGGAGGTGGCTACACCTTC.

In its sample, this clone was seen once. The chain is built from TRBV2 and TRBJ2-7, with 9 bases fitting TRBD1. The length of the CDR3 is 14 residues. CDR1 SNHLY and CDR2 FYNNEI come from the germline V gene. The J segment lost 5 bases and the V segment lost 5 bases, leaving 7 bases of the junction unmatched. In nucleotides, the CDR3 is TGTGCCAGCAGTCCCGGACAGGGGTGGAACGAGCAGTACTTC. Protein product: CASSPGQGWNEQYF.

The chain carries TRBV2 and TRBJ1-2, with D possibly matching TRBD1 (6 bases). This CDR3 is built from 17 residues. V gave up 3 bases and J gave up 2 bases, with 19 bases separating them. Looked up from germline, CDR1 is SNHLY and CDR2 is FYNNEI. The CDR3 DNA reads as TGTGCCAGCAGTGAGGGGGTCCTACAGGGTGGGAACTATGGCTACACCTTC. It is translated as CASSEGVLQGGNYGYTF.

On this clone itself: Other nucleotide sequences in the sample specify the same CDR3. The V gene is TRBV18, the J gene TRBJ2-7, with TRBD1 matching over 8 bases. J lost 0 bases, V lost 6 bases, and 4 bases had no gene match. CDR3 length: 14 residues. Germline CDR1 is KGHSH and CDR2 is LQKENI. The DNA for the CDR3 is TGTGCCAGCTCTCTAACAGGGGGCTCCTACGAGCAGTACTTC. Amino acids: CASSLTGGSYEQYF.

In this sample, this clone turned up a few times. The chain carries TRBV11-2 and TRBJ2-7; D gene uncertain. Germline V gene data show CDR1 as SGHAT and CDR2 as FQNNGV. V shed 5 bases and J shed 3 bases, with 20 bases lying between them. This CDR3 is built from 16 residues. The CDR3 nucleotides read TGTGCCAGCAGCCCCCATGGTTCCCTAGAGAACTACGAGCAGTACTTC. Its translation: CASSPHGSLENYEQYF.

The V and J genes are TRBV13 and TRBJ2-7, with no clear D. Germline CDR1 and CDR2: PRHDT and FYEKMQ (reference sequence). The CDR3 is 12 amino acids. V was cut by 4 bases and J by 2 bases, with 6 bases left in between. CDR3 coding DNA: TGTGCCAGCAGCTCCTTTCCCTACGAGCAGTACTTC. Translation gives CASSSFPYEQYF.

The chain has TRBV9 and TRBJ2-1; 10 bases align to TRBD2. This CDR3 has 15 residues. Germline V gene data show CDR1 as SGDLS and CDR2 as YYNGEE. V trimming: 8 bases; J trimming: 3 bases; junction bases outside the gene matches: 8. The CDR3 protein is CASGERGGGYNEQFF. The CDR3 DNA follows: TGTGCCAGTGGAGAGCGGGGGGGCGGCTACAATGAGCAGTTCTTC.

The V gene is TRBV7-9, the J gene TRBJ1-1; D is perhaps TRBD1 (5 bases). Germline V CDR1 and CDR2: SEHNR, FQNEAQ (reference sequence). The V end lost 4 bases, the J end lost 11 bases, and 14 bases lay between the germline ends. The CDR3 runs to 12 residues. The CDR3 loop is CASSWQGGAAFF. Here the CDR3 DNA reads TGTGCCAGCAGCTGGCAGGGTGGGGCGGCTTTCTTT. Based on the CDR3 plus reference TRBV7-9 and TRBJ1-1, the full variable domain is DTGVSQNPRHKITKRGQNVTFRCDPISEHNRLYWYRQTLGQGPEFLTYFQNEAQLEKSRLLSDRFSAERPKGSFSTLEIQRTEQGDSAMYLCASSWQGGAAFFGQGTRLTVV.

Written as DNA, the CDR3 is TGTGCCTGGGGGACAGGCGAAACGGATACGCAGTATTTT. This encodes CAWGTGETDTQYF. This sequence joins TRBV30 and TRBJ2-3, with 8 nucleotides matching TRBD1. CDR1 and CDR2 from the germline V gene are GTSNPN and SVGIG (reference sequence). V gave up 5 bases and J gave up 6 bases; unmatched junction bases: 7. CDR3 size: 13 residues.

The gene calls are TRBV7-8 and TRBJ1-5; 10 bases match TRBD1. With V trimmed by 4 bases and J by 2 bases, 14 bases remained unmatched. CDR1 and CDR2 from the germline V gene are SGHVS and FQNEAQ. The CDR3 covers 19 residues. DNA for the CDR3: TGTGCCAGCAGCTCACACCCGGGACAGGGGCTGGTAGGCAATCAGCCCCAGCATTTT. Translation gives CASSSHPGQGLVGNQPQHF.

V is TRBV14 and J is TRBJ2-2; the D gene is possibly TRBD1 (6 bases). Germline lookup yields CDR1 SGHDN and CDR2 FVKESK. V lost 3 bases to trimming and J lost 8 bases, with 31 bases between them. This CDR3 is 20 amino acids long. As DNA, the CDR3 is TGTGCCAGCAGCCATACCCCCCCCTGGGGGCAGGGGTTCAGCTCGGGGGAGCTGTTTTTT. Its protein product is CASSHTPPWGQGFSSGELFF. Full variable domain (missing parts from reference TRBV14 and TRBJ2-2): EAGVTQFPSHSVIEKGQTVTLRCDPISGHDNLYWYRRVMGKEIKFLLHFVKESKQDESGMPNNRFLAERTGGTYSTLKVQPAELEDSGVYFCASSHTPPWGQGFSSGELFFGEGSRLTVL.

The chain employs TRBV11-3 and TRBJ2-1; 7 nucleotides match TRBD2. V trimming: 3 bases; J trimming: 1 base; junction bases outside the gene matches: 6. The CDR3 totals 16 residues. Germline V gene sequence: CDR1 SGHNT, CDR2 YENEEA. CDR3 nucleotide sequence: TGTGCCAGCAGCTTTGCCGCGGGGGAATCCTACAATGAGCAGTTCTTC. This encodes CASSFAAGESYNEQFF.

This clone came up a few times. The V gene is TRBV29-1, the J gene TRBJ1-5; D remains ambiguous. Trimming pared 4 bases from V and 2 bases from J, leaving 6 bases between. The CDR3 has 12 amino acids. CDR1 SQVTM and CDR2 ANQGSEA come from the germline V gene. The CDR3 DNA reads TGCAGCGTTGGTCAGGGCAATCAGCCCCAGCATTTT. It specifies CSVGQGNQPQHF.

J is TRBJ2-3 and V is TRBV5-1; 10 bases match TRBD2. CDR3 length: 18 residues. V lost 2 bases to trimming and J lost 5 bases; unmatched junction nucleotides: 14. Per the germline V gene, CDR1 is SGHRS and CDR2 is YFSETQ. The CDR3 loop is CASSFLAGGTRRRDTQYF. CDR3 DNA: TGCGCCAGCAGCTTCTTAGCGGGGGGCACCCGGAGGAGAGATACGCAGTATTTT.

The V gene is TRBV2, the J gene TRBJ2-1; D not resolved. Germline loops: CDR1 SNHLY, CDR2 FYNNEI. CDR3 length: 11 residues. Trimming stripped 6 bases from V and 4 bases from J, with 4 bases between. CDR3 sequence reads: CASRRYNEQFF. The CDR3 bases are TGTGCCAGCAGGAGGTACAATGAGCAGTTCTTC. Looking up the rest from reference TRBV2 and TRBJ2-1 gives the full variable domain: EPEVTQTPSHQVTQMGQEVILRCVPISNHLYFYWYRQILGQKVEFLVSFYNNEISEKSEIFDDQFSVERPDGSNFTLKIRSTKLEDSAMYFCASRRYNEQFFGPGTRLTVL.

The CDR3 here is CASSFPAGGGRSPETQYF. DNA of the CDR3: TGTGCCAGCAGCTTCCCCGCCGGGGGGGGGCGGTCGCCAGAGACCCAGTACTTC. This chain joins TRBV7-2 and TRBJ2-5; 8 bases agree with TRBD2. The CDR3 has 18 residues. CDR1 is SGHTA, CDR2 FQGNSA, per germline. The V and J ends lost 3 bases and 4 bases, in that order; junction bases with no gene match: 16.

This clone came up once. The chain uses TRBV6-5 and TRBJ2-7; 10 bases are shared with TRBD2. The germline V gene encodes CDR1 MNHEY and CDR2 SVGAGI. Trimming took 0 bases from V and 6 from J; bases not matched to a gene: 8. The CDR3 has 16 residues. The CDR3 coding sequence is TGTGCCAGCAGTTACTCGGGTACTAGCGGGGCGTCCGAGCAGTACTTC. Its protein product is CASSYSGTSGASEQYF.

The genes are TRBV7-3 and TRBJ1-1; TRBD1 might be the D (5 bases). The germline V gene encodes CDR1 SGHTA and CDR2 FQGTGA. V lost 3 bases, J lost 7 bases, and 15 bases lay in between. The CDR3 consists of 14 residues. The CDR3 DNA reads as TGTGCCAGCAGCTTCAGCAGGGATAGAGATGAAGCTTTCTTT. This codes for CASSFSRDRDEAFF.

The chain uses TRBV1 and TRBJ1-2. TRBV1 is annotated as a pseudogene. The CDR3 runs 15 residues. The CDR3 coding sequence is TGCACCAGCAGCCTTCCACGCATCAGACTGAGGGGCTACACCTTC. Translation: CTSSLPRIRLRGYTF.

This clone has only a few counts. V and J are TRBV6-5 and TRBJ2-2, with 8 bases identical to TRBD2. Germline V gives CDR1 MNHEY, CDR2 SVGAGI. This CDR3 contains 14 residues. Germline trimming cut 7 bases from V and 7 bases from J; bases unmatched to any gene: 8. The CDR3 sequence: CASTATSEFGELFF. CDR3 in DNA: TGTGCCAGCACCGCGACTAGCGAGTTCGGGGAGCTGTTTTTT.

The chain is built from TRBV5-1 and TRBJ1-2; D is unclear. The CDR3 spans 14 residues. Trimming cost V 0 bases and J 1 base, with 7 bases left between them. Germline V gives CDR1 SGHRS, CDR2 YFSETQ. The CDR3 nucleotides read TGCGCCAGCAGCTTGGCGACGGGTAACTATGGCTACACCTTC. Translation: CASSLATGNYGYTF.

V gene TRBV27 combines with J gene TRBJ2-7; D is possibly TRBD2 (5 bases). V lost 8 bases to trimming and J lost 7 bases, with 15 bases between them. This CDR3 has 12 residues. CDR1 is MNHEY, CDR2 SMNVEV, per germline (reference sequence). CDR3 bases: TGTGCCAGCGCGGCAAACTGGAGGGAGCAGTACTTC. This sequence encodes CASAANWREQYF.

The chain has TRBV7-3 and TRBJ2-5, with 15 bases that match TRBD2. The CDR3 length is 16 residues. Germline assignment: CDR1 SGHTA and CDR2 FQGTGA. V dropped 2 bases and J dropped 5; count of bases not matched to a gene: 3. The CDR3 loop is CASSLGTSGGFETQYF. The CDR3 nucleotides are TGTGCCAGCAGCTTAGGGACTAGCGGGGGGTTTGAGACCCAGTACTTC.